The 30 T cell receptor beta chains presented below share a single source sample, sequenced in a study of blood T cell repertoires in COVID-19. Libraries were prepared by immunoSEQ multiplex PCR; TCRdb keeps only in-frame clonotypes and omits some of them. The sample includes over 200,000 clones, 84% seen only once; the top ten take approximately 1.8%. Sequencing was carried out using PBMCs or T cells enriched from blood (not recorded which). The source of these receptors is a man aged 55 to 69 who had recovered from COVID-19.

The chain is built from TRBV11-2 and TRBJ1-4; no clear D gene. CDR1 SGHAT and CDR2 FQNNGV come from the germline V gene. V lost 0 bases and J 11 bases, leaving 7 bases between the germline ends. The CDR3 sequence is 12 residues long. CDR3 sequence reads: CASSLEYGKLFF. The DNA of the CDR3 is TGTGCCAGCAGCTTAGAATACGGGAAACTGTTTTTT.

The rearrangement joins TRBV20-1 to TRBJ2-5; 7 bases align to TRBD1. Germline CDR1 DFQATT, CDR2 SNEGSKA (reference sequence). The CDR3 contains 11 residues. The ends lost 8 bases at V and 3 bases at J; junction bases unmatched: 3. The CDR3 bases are TGCAGTACGGACAGGAAAGAGACCCAGTACTTC. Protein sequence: CSTDRKETQYF.

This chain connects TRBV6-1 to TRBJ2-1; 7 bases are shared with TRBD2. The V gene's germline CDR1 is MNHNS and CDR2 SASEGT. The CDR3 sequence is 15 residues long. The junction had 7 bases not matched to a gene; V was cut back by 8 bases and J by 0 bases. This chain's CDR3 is CASVALADSYNEQFF. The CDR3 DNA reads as TGTGCCAGCGTAGCGCTAGCGGACTCCTACAATGAGCAGTTCTTC.

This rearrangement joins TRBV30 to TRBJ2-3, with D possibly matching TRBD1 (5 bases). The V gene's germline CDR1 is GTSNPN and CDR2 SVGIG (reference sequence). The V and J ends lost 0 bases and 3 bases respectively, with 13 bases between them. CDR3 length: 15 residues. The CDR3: CAWSVPRVETDTQYF. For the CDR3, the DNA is TGTGCCTGGAGTGTACCCAGGGTGGAAACAGATACGCAGTATTTT.

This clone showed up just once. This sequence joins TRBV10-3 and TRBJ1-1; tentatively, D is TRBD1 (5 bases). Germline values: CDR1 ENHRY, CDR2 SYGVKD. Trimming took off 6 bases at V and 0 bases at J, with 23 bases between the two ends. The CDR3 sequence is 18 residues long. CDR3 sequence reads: CAIRSRQGQTEMNTEAFF. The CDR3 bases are TGTGCCATCAGGTCCCGTCAGGGCCAAACGGAGATGAACACTGAAGCTTTCTTT.

For the CDR3, the DNA is TGTGCCAGCAGTTTTCGGACAGGGGATGGCTACACCTTC. Translated, it gives CASSFRTGDGYTF. V usage is TRBV12-3 or TRBV12-4 and J usage is TRBJ1-2; 9 nucleotides align to TRBD1. This CDR3 spans 13 amino acids. V was clipped by 3 bases and J by 6 bases; unmatched bases: 2.

The CDR3 DNA reads as TGTGCCAGCAGTTTAGGACCGGGACAAACGGGCGGCTACACCTTC. This codes for CASSLGPGQTGGYTF. This sequence joins TRBV5-6 and TRBJ1-2, with D maybe TRBD1 (6 bases). Trimming shortened V by 5 bases and J by 8 bases, and 22 bases separated the two germline ends. Germline V gives CDR1 SGHDT, CDR2 YYEEEE. This CDR3 has 15 amino acids.

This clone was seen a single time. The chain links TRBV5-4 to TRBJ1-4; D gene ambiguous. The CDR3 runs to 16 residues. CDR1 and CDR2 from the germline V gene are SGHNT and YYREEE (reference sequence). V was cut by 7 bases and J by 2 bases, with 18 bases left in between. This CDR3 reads CASPITTRLTNEKLFF. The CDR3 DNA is TGTGCCAGCCCCATTACCACGCGGCTCACTAATGAAAAACTGTTTTTT.

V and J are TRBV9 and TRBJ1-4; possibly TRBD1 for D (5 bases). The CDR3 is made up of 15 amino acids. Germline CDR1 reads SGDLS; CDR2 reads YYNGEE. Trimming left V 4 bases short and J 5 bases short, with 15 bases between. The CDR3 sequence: CASSPRTLQNEKLFF. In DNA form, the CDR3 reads TGTGCCAGCAGCCCAAGGACACTTCAGAATGAAAAACTGTTTTTT.

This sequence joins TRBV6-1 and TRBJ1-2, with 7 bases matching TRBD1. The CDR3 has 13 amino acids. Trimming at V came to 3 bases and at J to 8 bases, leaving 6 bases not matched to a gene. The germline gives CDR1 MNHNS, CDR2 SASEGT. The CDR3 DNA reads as TGTGCCAGCAGTGAGGAACAGGGGTCGGGCTACACCTTC. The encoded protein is CASSEEQGSGYTF.

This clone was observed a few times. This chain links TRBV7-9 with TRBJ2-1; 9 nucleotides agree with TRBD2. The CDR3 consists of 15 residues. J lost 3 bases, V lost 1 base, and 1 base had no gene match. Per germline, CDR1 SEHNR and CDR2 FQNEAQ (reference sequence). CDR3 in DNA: TGTGCCAGCAGCTTAGGAGCGGGGGGCTACAATGAGCAGTTCTTC. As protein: CASSLGAGGYNEQFF.

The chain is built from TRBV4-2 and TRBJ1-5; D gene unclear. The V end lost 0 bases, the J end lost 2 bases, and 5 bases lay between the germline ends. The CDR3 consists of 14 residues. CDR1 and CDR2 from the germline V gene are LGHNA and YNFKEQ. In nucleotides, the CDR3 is TGTGCCAGCAGCCAAGATCGGGGCAATCAGCCCCAGCATTTT. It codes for CASSQDRGNQPQHF.

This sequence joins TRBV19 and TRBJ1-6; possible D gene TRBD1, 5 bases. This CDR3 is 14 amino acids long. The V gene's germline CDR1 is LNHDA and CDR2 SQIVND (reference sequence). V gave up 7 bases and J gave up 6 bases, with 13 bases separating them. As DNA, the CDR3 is TGTGCCAGTAATCGGGGGATGGCTAATTCACCCCTCCACTTT. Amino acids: CASNRGMANSPLHF.

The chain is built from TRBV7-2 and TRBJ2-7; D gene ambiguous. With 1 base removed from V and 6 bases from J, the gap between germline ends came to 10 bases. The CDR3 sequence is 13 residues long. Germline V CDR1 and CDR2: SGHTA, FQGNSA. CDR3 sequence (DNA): TGTGCCAGCAGCTTAGGGCTAGTAGGCGAGCAGTACTTC. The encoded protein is CASSLGLVGEQYF.

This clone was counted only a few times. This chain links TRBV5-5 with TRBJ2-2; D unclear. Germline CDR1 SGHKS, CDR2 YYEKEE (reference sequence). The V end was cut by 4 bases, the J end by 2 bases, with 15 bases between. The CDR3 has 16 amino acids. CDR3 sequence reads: CASSPPESFNTGELFF. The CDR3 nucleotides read TGTGCCAGCAGCCCCCCGGAGAGCTTCAACACCGGGGAGCTGTTTTTT.

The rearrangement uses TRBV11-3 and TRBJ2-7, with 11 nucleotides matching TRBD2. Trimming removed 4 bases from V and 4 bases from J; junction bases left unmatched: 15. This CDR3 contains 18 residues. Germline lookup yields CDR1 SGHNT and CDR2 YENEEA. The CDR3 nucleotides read TGTGCCAGCAGCTCACGACTAGCGGGGAGCTCGGAAACTTACGAGCAGTACTTC. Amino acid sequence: CASSSRLAGSSETYEQYF.

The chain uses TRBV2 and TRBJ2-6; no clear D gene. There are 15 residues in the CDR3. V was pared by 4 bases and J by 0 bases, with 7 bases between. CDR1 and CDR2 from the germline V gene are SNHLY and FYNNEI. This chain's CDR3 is CASSVSSSGANVLTF. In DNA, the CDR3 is TGTGCCAGCAGTGTATCTAGCTCTGGGGCCAACGTCCTGACTTTC.

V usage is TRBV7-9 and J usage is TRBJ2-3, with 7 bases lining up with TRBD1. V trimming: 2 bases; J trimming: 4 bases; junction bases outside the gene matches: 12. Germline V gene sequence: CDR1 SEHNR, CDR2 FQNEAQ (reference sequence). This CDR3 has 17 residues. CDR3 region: CASSLNLVQGSPDTQYF. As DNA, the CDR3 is TGTGCCAGCAGCTTAAACCTCGTACAGGGGAGCCCAGATACGCAGTATTTT.

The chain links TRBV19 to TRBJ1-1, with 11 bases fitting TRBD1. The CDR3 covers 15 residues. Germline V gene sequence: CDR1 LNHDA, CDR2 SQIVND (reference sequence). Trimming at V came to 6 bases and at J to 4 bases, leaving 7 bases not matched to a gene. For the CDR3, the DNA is TGTGCCAGTAGGGATGGACAGGGGGCGCGCACTGAAGCTTTCTTT. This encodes CASRDGQGARTEAFF.

The CDR3 sequence is CASSPGQPNTEAFF. The CDR3 region has the DNA TGTGCCAGCAGCCCGGGACAGCCGAACACTGAAGCTTTCTTT. The chain carries TRBV3-1 (or the pseudogene TRBV3-2) and TRBJ1-1; 7 bases map to TRBD1. The V and J ends lost 4 bases and 1 base, in that order; junction bases with no gene match: 3. Germline CDR1 LGHDT, CDR2 YNNKEL (reference sequence). The CDR3 sequence is 14 residues long.

CDR3 bases: TGTGCCTGGAGGCAGGGGGCCAACTATGGCTACACCTTC. Translating it yields CAWRQGANYGYTF. This chain joins TRBV30 and TRBJ1-2; 8 bases are a match to TRBD1. Germline V gene lookup returns CDR1 GTSNPN and CDR2 SVGIG (reference sequence). The trim removed 3 bases at V and 2 bases at J, leaving 2 bases unmatched. There are 13 residues in the CDR3. The whole variable domain, remainder taken from reference TRBV30 and TRBJ1-2, is SQTIHQWPATLVQPVGSPLSLECTVEGTSNPNLYWYRQAAGRGLQLLFYSVGIGQISSEVPQNLSASRPQDRQFILSSKKLLLSDSGFYLCAWRQGANYGYTFGSGTRLTVV.

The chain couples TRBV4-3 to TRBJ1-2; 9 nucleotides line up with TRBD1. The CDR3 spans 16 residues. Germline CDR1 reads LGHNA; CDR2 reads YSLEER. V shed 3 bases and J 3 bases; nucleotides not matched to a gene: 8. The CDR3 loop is CASSQTPGQGDYGYTF. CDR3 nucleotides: TGCGCCAGCAGCCAGACACCGGGACAGGGCGACTATGGCTACACCTTC.

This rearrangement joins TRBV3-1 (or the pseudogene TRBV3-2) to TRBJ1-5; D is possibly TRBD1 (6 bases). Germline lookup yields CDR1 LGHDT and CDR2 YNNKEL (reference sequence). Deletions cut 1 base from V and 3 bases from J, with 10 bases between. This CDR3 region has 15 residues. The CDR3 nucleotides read TGTGCCAGCAGCCAAGGGGGGCAGCTCAATCAGCCCCAGCATTTT. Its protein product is CASSQGGQLNQPQHF.

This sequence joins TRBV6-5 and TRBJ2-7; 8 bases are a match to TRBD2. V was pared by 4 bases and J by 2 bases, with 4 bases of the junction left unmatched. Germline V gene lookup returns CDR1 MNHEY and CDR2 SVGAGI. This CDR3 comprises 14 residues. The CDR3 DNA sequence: TGTGCCAGCAGTTTTGAGCGGGGGCCCTACGAGCAGTACTTC. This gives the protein CASSFERGPYEQYF.

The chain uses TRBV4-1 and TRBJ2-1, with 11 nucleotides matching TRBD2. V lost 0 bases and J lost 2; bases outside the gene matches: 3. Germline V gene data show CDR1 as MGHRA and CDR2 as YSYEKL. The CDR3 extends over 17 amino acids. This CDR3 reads CASSQEVAGGTYNEQFF. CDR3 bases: TGCGCCAGCAGCCAAGAGGTAGCGGGGGGGACCTACAATGAGCAGTTCTTC.

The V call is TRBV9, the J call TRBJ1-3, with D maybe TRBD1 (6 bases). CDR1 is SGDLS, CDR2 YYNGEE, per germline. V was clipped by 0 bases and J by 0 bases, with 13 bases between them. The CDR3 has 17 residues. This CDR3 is CASSVGQARHSGNTIYF. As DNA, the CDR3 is TGTGCCAGCAGCGTAGGACAGGCTAGGCACTCTGGAAACACCATATATTTT.

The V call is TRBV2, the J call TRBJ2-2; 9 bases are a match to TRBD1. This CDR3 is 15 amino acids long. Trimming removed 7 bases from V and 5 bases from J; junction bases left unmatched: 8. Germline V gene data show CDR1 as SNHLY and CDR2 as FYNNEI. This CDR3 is CASKAGTGRTGELFF. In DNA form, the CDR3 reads TGTGCCAGCAAGGCCGGGACAGGGCGAACCGGGGAGCTGTTTTTT. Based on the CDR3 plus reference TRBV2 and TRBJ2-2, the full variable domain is EPEVTQTPSHQVTQMGQEVILRCVPISNHLYFYWYRQILGQKVEFLVSFYNNEISEKSEIFDDQFSVERPDGSNFTLKIRSTKLEDSAMYFCASKAGTGRTGELFFGEGSRLTVL.

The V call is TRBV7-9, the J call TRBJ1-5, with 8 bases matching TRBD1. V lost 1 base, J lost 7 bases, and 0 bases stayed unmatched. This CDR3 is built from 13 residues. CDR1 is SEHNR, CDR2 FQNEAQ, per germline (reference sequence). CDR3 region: CASSLDRGQPQHF. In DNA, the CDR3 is TGTGCCAGCAGCTTAGACAGGGGGCAGCCCCAGCATTTT. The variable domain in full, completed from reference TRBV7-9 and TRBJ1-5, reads DTGVSQNPRHKITKRGQNVTFRCDPISEHNRLYWYRQTLGQGPEFLTYFQNEAQLEKSRLLSDRFSAERPKGSFSTLEIQRTEQGDSAMYLCASSLDRGQPQHFGDGTRLSIL.

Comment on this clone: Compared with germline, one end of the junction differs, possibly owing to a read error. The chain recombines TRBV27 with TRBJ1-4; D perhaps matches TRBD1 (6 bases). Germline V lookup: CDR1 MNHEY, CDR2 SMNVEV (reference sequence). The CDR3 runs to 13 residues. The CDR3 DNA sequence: TGTGCCAGCAGCCGAAACAACAGGGAAATACTGTTTTTT. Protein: CASSRNNREILFF.

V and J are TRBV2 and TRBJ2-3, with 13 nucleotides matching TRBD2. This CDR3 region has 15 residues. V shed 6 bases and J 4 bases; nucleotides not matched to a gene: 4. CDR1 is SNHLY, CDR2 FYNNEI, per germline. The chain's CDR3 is CASRWTSGGSDTQYF. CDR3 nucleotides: TGTGCCAGCAGATGGACTAGCGGGGGTTCAGATACGCAGTATTTT. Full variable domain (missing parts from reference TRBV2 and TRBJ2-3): EPEVTQTPSHQVTQMGQEVILRCVPISNHLYFYWYRQILGQKVEFLVSFYNNEISEKSEIFDDQFSVERPDGSNFTLKIRSTKLEDSAMYFCASRWTSGGSDTQYFGPGTRLTVL.